The rows below give T cell receptor beta chains drawn from one sample of a study of T-cell memory formation after mild COVID-19. Each CDR3 protein gets one entry after TCRdb re-called the 5' RACE reads with MiXCR. The table includes 300,000 to 400,000 distinct CDR3 sequences, over 25% detected once. What was sequenced was PBMCs or a T cell subset sorted from them (not recorded which). These receptors all come from an adult woman who had mild COVID-19 (a few samples of this study predate the infection). Cell type and time point are not known. The CDR3 runs from the conserved cysteine through the conserved F or W. The D gene is left open where the match is weak. Clone size is not always given. Where it is, it says once, few, many or a class for expanded clones.

clone_size: few; j_call: TRBJ2-1; v_call: TRBV14; d_call: TRBD2; cdr3_nt: TGTGCCAGCAGCCTCGAATCGACTAGCGGGACTGGGTACTTC; cdr3_aa: CASSLESTSGTGYF
clone_size: few; j_call: TRBJ2-7; v_call: TRBV3-1; d_call: -; cdr3_nt: TGTGCCAGCAGCCCGCCGGTAGCGGAGTCCTACGAGCAGTACTTC; cdr3_aa: CASSPPVAESYEQYF
clone_size: -; j_call: TRBJ1-1; v_call: TRBV10-3; d_call: -; cdr3_nt: TGTGCCATCAGTGACGTGCAGGGACTGAACACTGAAGCTTTCTTT; cdr3_aa: CAISDVQGLNTEAFF
clone_size: -; j_call: TRBJ2-1; v_call: TRBV9; d_call: -; cdr3_nt: TGTGCCAGCAGCCCGGGACATTCCCAGCAGTTCTTC; cdr3_aa: CASSPGHSQQFF
clone_size: many; j_call: TRBJ2-1; v_call: TRBV4-2; d_call: TRBD2; cdr3_nt: TGTGCCAGCAGCCAAGATCCGGGAGGTGGGTACAATGAGCAGTTCTTC; cdr3_aa: CASSQDPGGGYNEQFF
clone_size: -; j_call: TRBJ1-4; v_call: TRBV7-2; d_call: -; cdr3_nt: TGTGCCAGCAGCTTATCCTTCCTCCGGGACGCCAAAGAAAAACTGTTTTTT; cdr3_aa: CASSLSFLRDAKEKLFF
clone_size: few; j_call: TRBJ2-3; v_call: TRBV12-3/TRBV12-4; d_call: -; cdr3_nt: TGTGCCAGCCGCGGACCCACAGATACGCAGTATTTT; cdr3_aa: CASRGPTDTQYF
clone_size: -; j_call: TRBJ1-1; v_call: TRBV30; d_call: -; cdr3_nt: TGTGCCTGGAGTTCGACAGGGAACACTGAAGCTTTCTTT; cdr3_aa: CAWSSTGNTEAFF
clone_size: few; j_call: TRBJ2-3; v_call: TRBV12-3/TRBV12-4; d_call: -; cdr3_nt: TGTGCCAGCAGTTCTTCTGCTAGCACAGATACGCAGTATTTT; cdr3_aa: CASSSSASTDTQYF
clone_size: -; j_call: TRBJ1-1; v_call: TRBV29-1; d_call: -; cdr3_nt: TGCAGCCTGAAGTGGGGGAAGGGCGGGTCTACTGAAGCTTTCTTT; cdr3_aa: CSLKWGKGGSTEAFF
clone_size: -; j_call: TRBJ2-1; v_call: TRBV27; d_call: TRBD2; cdr3_nt: TGTGCCAGCAGTCCCCGGGGACTAGCGGGGGTTGTCAATGAGCAGTTCTTC; cdr3_aa: CASSPRGLAGVVNEQFF
clone_size: -; j_call: TRBJ1-2; v_call: TRBV5-1; d_call: TRBD1; cdr3_nt: TGCGCCAGCAGCTATGGACAGGGGGCTAGTGGCTACACCTTC; cdr3_aa: CASSYGQGASGYTF
clone_size: few; j_call: TRBJ2-3; v_call: TRBV2; d_call: -; cdr3_nt: TGTGCCAGCAGTGATACAGGGTCTGGGAAAACAGATACGCAGTATTTT; cdr3_aa: CASSDTGSGKTDTQYF
clone_size: few; j_call: TRBJ2-7; v_call: TRBV5-8; d_call: TRBD1; cdr3_nt: TGTGCCAGCAGCTATCATCCGGGACAGGGCTACGAGCAGTACTTC; cdr3_aa: CASSYHPGQGYEQYF
clone_size: few; j_call: TRBJ2-1; v_call: TRBV6-5; d_call: TRBD2; cdr3_nt: TGTGCCACCAGAGGGTTGGCGGGAGGTGACAATGAGCAGTTCTTC; cdr3_aa: CATRGLAGGDNEQFF
clone_size: -; j_call: TRBJ2-7; v_call: TRBV6-5; d_call: -; cdr3_nt: TGTGCCAGCAGTTACACCCCCCGGGACTTGTCCTACGAGCAGTACTTC; cdr3_aa: CASSYTPRDLSYEQYF
clone_size: -; j_call: TRBJ1-4; v_call: TRBV19; d_call: -; cdr3_nt: TGTGCCAGTAGTGGGCTTGAAAAACTGTTTTTT; cdr3_aa: CASSGLEKLFF
clone_size: -; j_call: TRBJ1-4; v_call: TRBV7-8; d_call: -; cdr3_nt: TGTGCCAGCAGCTTAGGGGGGGCCCGAGGGGAAAAACTGTTTTTT; cdr3_aa: CASSLGGARGEKLFF
clone_size: -; j_call: TRBJ1-1; v_call: TRBV3-1; d_call: -; cdr3_nt: TGTGCCAGCAGCCGTCGGTCAGGGTACACTGAAGCTTTCTTT; cdr3_aa: CASSRRSGYTEAFF